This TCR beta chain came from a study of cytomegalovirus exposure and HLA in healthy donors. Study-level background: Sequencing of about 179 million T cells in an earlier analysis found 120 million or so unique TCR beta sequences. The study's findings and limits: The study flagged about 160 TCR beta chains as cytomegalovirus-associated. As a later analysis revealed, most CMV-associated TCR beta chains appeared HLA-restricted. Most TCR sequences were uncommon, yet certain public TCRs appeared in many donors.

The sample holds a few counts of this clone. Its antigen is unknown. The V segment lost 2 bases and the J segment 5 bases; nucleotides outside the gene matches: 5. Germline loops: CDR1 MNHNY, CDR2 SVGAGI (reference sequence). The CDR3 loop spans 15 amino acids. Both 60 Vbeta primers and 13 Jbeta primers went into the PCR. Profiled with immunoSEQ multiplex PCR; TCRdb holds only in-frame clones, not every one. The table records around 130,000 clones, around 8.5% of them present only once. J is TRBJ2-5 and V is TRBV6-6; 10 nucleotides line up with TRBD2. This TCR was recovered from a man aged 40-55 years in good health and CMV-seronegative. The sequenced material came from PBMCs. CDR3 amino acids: CASSYPAGGHETQYF. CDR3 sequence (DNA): TGTGCCAGCAGTTACCCAGCGGGGGGGCACGAGACCCAGTACTTC.